This T cell receptor (beta chain) was captured by sequencing in a study of T cells in localized non-small cell lung cancer. Study-level findings and limits: Overall survival was longer when the density of T cells in the blood was higher. Uninvolved adjacent lung had more T cell clonality than any other tissue, topping tumor. Sequencing covered just one tumor region, so heterogeneity cannot be ruled out. A median of about 52 clones ranked among the top 100 in tumor appeared in adjacent lung.

Repertoires were generated with immunoSEQ multiplex PCR, while TCRdb's copy carries only in-frame clones and drops some. The table has 9,500 to 11,000 clones, roughly four fifths seen once. A note on this clone: Antigen unknown.

Per the germline V gene, CDR1 is MNHEY and CDR2 is SMNVEV (reference sequence). CDR3 length: 10 residues. Trimming removed 6 bases at V and 8 bases at J, with 5 bases between. The V and J genes are TRBV27 and TRBJ2-1; D is unclear. The sample was peripheral blood mononuclear cells, taken before any cancer treatment. The receptor's source is an older female donor with stage II lung adenocarcinoma. CDR3 sequence reads: CASSWDEQFF. In DNA form, the CDR3 reads TGTGCCAGCAGCTGGGATGAGCAGTTCTTC.